The clone carrying this TCR beta chain was counted a few times. This specimen belongs to a study of blood T cell repertoires in COVID-19. TCRdb keeps only in-frame clones here, not all; method: immunoSEQ multiplex PCR. The table includes under 200,000 clones, around four fifths detected once. Germline lookup yields CDR1 LNHDA and CDR2 SQIVND (reference sequence). This CDR3 spans 11 amino acids. Trimming took off 6 bases at V and 4 bases at J, with 4 bases between the two ends. Sequencing was done on a sample of peripheral blood. The TCR comes from a woman in her twenties or thirties with acute or convalescent COVID-19. The V and J genes are TRBV19 and TRBJ1-5; D remains unclear. CDR3 amino acids: CASSRNQPQHF. The CDR3 coding sequence is TGTGCCAGTAGCCGTAATCAGCCCCAGCATTTT.